These T cell receptor beta chains were read from a single sample in a study of graft-versus-host responses after intestinal transplantation. Their antigens remain unidentified. Using immunoSEQ multiplex PCR, the repertoire was profiled, and TCRdb retains in-frame clones only, with some absent. The sample consists of roughly 90,000 clones, 85% to 95% of them appearing once. The sample consisted of unstimulated CD4+ T cells sorted from spleen or lymph node cells, taken before transplant. Source of these receptors: a human donor who was the organ donor for an intestinal transplant. Both conserved end residues are part of each CDR3. The order of the fields is CDR3 protein, CDR3 DNA, D gene, J gene, V gene, clone size. D genes are given only for firm matches. Rows give clone size only sometimes, using once, few, many, or a class for an expanded clone.

cdr3_aa: CASSLAAQSNTEAFF; cdr3_nt: TGTGCCAGCAGTTTGGCAGCGCAATCGAACACTGAAGCTTTCTTT; d_call: .; j_call: TRBJ1-1; v_call: TRBV5-4; clone_size: .
cdr3_aa: CASSLETGVYSGNTIYF; cdr3_nt: TGCGCCAGCAGCTTGGAAACAGGGGTTTACTCTGGAAACACCATATATTTT; d_call: TRBD1; j_call: TRBJ1-3; v_call: TRBV5-1; clone_size: once
cdr3_aa: CASSDGQGAGEQYF; cdr3_nt: TGTGCCAGCAGCGATGGACAGGGGGCGGGGGAGCAGTACTTC; d_call: TRBD1; j_call: TRBJ2-7; v_call: TRBV9; clone_size: .
cdr3_aa: CASSLEGIGGANVLTF; cdr3_nt: TGCGCCAGCAGCTTGGAAGGCATCGGGGGGGCCAACGTCCTGACTTTC; d_call: .; j_call: TRBJ2-6; v_call: TRBV5-1; clone_size: .
cdr3_aa: CTSSQDLPKAGGPGTDTQYF; cdr3_nt: TGCACCAGCAGCCAAGATCTTCCTAAAGCGGGAGGGCCGGGGACAGATACGCAGTATTTT; d_call: .; j_call: TRBJ2-3; v_call: TRBV1; clone_size: .
cdr3_aa: CASSFRQYFYNEQFF; cdr3_nt: TGTGCCAGCTCCTTTAGACAGTATTTTTACAATGAGCAGTTCTTC; d_call: .; j_call: TRBJ2-1; v_call: TRBV7-2; clone_size: .
cdr3_aa: CASSYRGNNEKLFF; cdr3_nt: TGTGCCAGCAGCTACAGGGGAAATAATGAAAAACTGTTTTTT; d_call: TRBD1; j_call: TRBJ1-4; v_call: TRBV11-2; clone_size: .
cdr3_aa: CASERTGDWYNEQFF; cdr3_nt: TGTGCCAGCGAAAGAACGGGAGACTGGTACAATGAGCAGTTCTTC; d_call: .; j_call: TRBJ2-1; v_call: TRBV7-9; clone_size: .
cdr3_aa: CAIGRRGTDTDTQYF; cdr3_nt: TGTGCCATCGGTCGCAGGGGGACAGACACAGATACGCAGTATTTT; d_call: TRBD1; j_call: TRBJ2-3; v_call: TRBV10-3; clone_size: .
cdr3_aa: CASSQRTPNEKLFF; cdr3_nt: TGTGCCAGCTCACAACGGACTCCTAATGAAAAACTGTTTTTT; d_call: .; j_call: TRBJ1-4; v_call: TRBV18; clone_size: once
cdr3_aa: CASSEYGLANTGELFF; cdr3_nt: TGTGCCAGCAGTGAATATGGACTAGCGAACACCGGGGAGCTGTTTTTT; d_call: TRBD2; j_call: TRBJ2-2; v_call: TRBV25-1; clone_size: .
cdr3_aa: CASRIRGEETQYF; cdr3_nt: TGTGCCAGTAGGATCAGGGGGGAAGAGACCCAGTACTTC; d_call: .; j_call: TRBJ2-5; v_call: TRBV19; clone_size: .
cdr3_aa: CASSLVPTATNEKLFF; cdr3_nt: TGTGCCAGCAGCTTAGTACCGACAGCAACTAATGAAAAACTGTTTTTT; d_call: .; j_call: TRBJ1-4; v_call: TRBV7-9; clone_size: .
cdr3_aa: CASSPRLAGAYNEQFF; cdr3_nt: TGTGCCAGCTCACCGAGGCTAGCGGGGGCCTACAATGAGCAGTTCTTC; d_call: TRBD2; j_call: TRBJ2-1; v_call: TRBV18; clone_size: .
cdr3_aa: CASSSAGTGEETQYF; cdr3_nt: TGTGCCAGCAGTTCCGCCGGGACAGGGGAAGAGACCCAGTACTTC; d_call: TRBD1; j_call: TRBJ2-5; v_call: TRBV28; clone_size: .
cdr3_aa: CASSIVGQTYEQYF; cdr3_nt: TGTGCCAGTAGTATAGTGGGACAAACCTACGAGCAGTACTTC; d_call: .; j_call: TRBJ2-7; v_call: TRBV19; clone_size: .
cdr3_aa: CASSPGGAPTGEQYF; cdr3_nt: TGTGCCAGCAGCCCCGGGGGGGCCCCCACGGGCGAGCAGTACTTC; d_call: TRBD2; j_call: TRBJ2-7; v_call: TRBV9; clone_size: .
cdr3_aa: CASSLVPGLSTDTQYF; cdr3_nt: TGTGCCAGCAGCTTGGTACCCGGACTGAGCACAGATACGCAGTATTTT; d_call: .; j_call: TRBJ2-3; v_call: TRBV5-6; clone_size: .
cdr3_aa: CAISAMTGTGELFF; cdr3_nt: TGTGCCATCAGTGCCATGACTGGCACCGGGGAGCTGTTTTTT; d_call: .; j_call: TRBJ2-2; v_call: TRBV10-3; clone_size: .
cdr3_aa: CASSIGDYGYTF; cdr3_nt: TGTGCCAGCAGTATCGGAGACTATGGCTACACCTTC; d_call: .; j_call: TRBJ1-2; v_call: TRBV7-9; clone_size: .
cdr3_aa: CASSAGPGQVTYEQYF; cdr3_nt: TGCGCCAGCAGCGCCGGACCGGGACAGGTAACCTACGAGCAGTACTTC; d_call: TRBD1; j_call: TRBJ2-7; v_call: TRBV5-1; clone_size: .
cdr3_aa: CASSQDMGTRVGTEQYF; cdr3_nt: TGCGCCAGCAGCCAAGACATGGGGACTAGAGTAGGTACCGAGCAGTACTTC; d_call: TRBD2; j_call: TRBJ2-7; v_call: TRBV4-1; clone_size: .
cdr3_aa: CASSPGTGRFGQFF; cdr3_nt: TGTGCCAGCAGCCCCGGGACAGGACGGTTTGGGCAGTTCTTC; d_call: TRBD1; j_call: TRBJ2-1; v_call: TRBV7-6; clone_size: .
cdr3_aa: CASSGQSVIWAEAFF; cdr3_nt: TGTGCCAGCAGCGGGCAGTCAGTAATCTGGGCTGAAGCTTTCTTT; d_call: .; j_call: TRBJ1-1; v_call: TRBV11-2; clone_size: once
cdr3_aa: CASSSGLAGAGEQFF; cdr3_nt: TGTGCCAGCAGTTCCGGGCTAGCGGGAGCTGGTGAGCAGTTCTTC; d_call: TRBD2; j_call: TRBJ2-1; v_call: TRBV6-5; clone_size: .
cdr3_aa: CASSPGTGRTDTQYF; cdr3_nt: TGTGCCAGCAGCCCAGGGACTGGCCGGACAGATACGCAGTATTTT; d_call: .; j_call: TRBJ2-3; v_call: TRBV13; clone_size: .
cdr3_aa: CATSREGTGNEKLFF; cdr3_nt: TGTGCCACCAGCAGAGAGGGGACAGGGAATGAAAAACTGTTTTTT; d_call: TRBD1; j_call: TRBJ1-4; v_call: TRBV15; clone_size: .
cdr3_aa: CASSLSQTGRNTEAFF; cdr3_nt: TGTGCCAGCAGCTTAAGTCAGACAGGGAGAAACACTGAAGCTTTCTTT; d_call: TRBD1; j_call: TRBJ1-1; v_call: TRBV7-9; clone_size: .
cdr3_aa: CASSLDGSSYNEQFF; cdr3_nt: TGTGCCAGCAGCTTGGACGGGAGCTCCTACAATGAGCAGTTCTTC; d_call: .; j_call: TRBJ2-1; v_call: TRBV7-2; clone_size: .
cdr3_aa: CASNPPGLASDEQFF; cdr3_nt: TGTGCCAGCAACCCGCCGGGACTAGCTTCCGATGAGCAGTTCTTC; d_call: TRBD2; j_call: TRBJ2-1; v_call: TRBV28; clone_size: once
cdr3_aa: CASSPDWSSGNTIYF; cdr3_nt: TGTGCCAGCTCACCGGACTGGAGCTCTGGAAACACCATATATTTT; d_call: .; j_call: TRBJ1-3; v_call: TRBV18; clone_size: .
cdr3_aa: CASSRDSSYNEQFF; cdr3_nt: TGTGCCAGCAGCCGGGACAGCTCCTACAATGAGCAGTTCTTC; d_call: TRBD1; j_call: TRBJ2-1; v_call: TRBV7-9; clone_size: .
cdr3_aa: CAIRATGGANYGYTF; cdr3_nt: TGTGCCATCCGGGCGACAGGGGGAGCTAACTATGGCTACACCTTC; d_call: TRBD1; j_call: TRBJ1-2; v_call: TRBV10-3; clone_size: .
cdr3_aa: CTSSHPTPNSTSSYNEQFF; cdr3_nt: TGCACCAGCAGCCACCCTACGCCCAACTCGACAAGCTCCTACAATGAGCAGTTCTTC; d_call: .; j_call: TRBJ2-1; v_call: TRBV1; clone_size: .
cdr3_aa: CAWGQVGYGYTF; cdr3_nt: TGTGCCTGGGGACAGGTCGGTTATGGCTACACCTTC; d_call: TRBD1; j_call: TRBJ1-2; v_call: TRBV30; clone_size: .
cdr3_aa: CASSYSGGGQGDTQYF; cdr3_nt: TGTGCCAGCAGTTACTCGGGGGGGGGCCAAGGAGATACGCAGTATTTT; d_call: .; j_call: TRBJ2-3; v_call: TRBV6-5; clone_size: .
cdr3_aa: CASSTGTPNTGELFF; cdr3_nt: TGTGCCAGCAGTACCGGGACACCGAACACCGGGGAGCTGTTTTTT; d_call: .; j_call: TRBJ2-2; v_call: TRBV6-5; clone_size: .
cdr3_aa: CARSKRTSGPTDTQYF; cdr3_nt: TGTGCCAGAAGCAAAAGAACTAGCGGGCCCACAGATACGCAGTATTTT; d_call: TRBD2; j_call: TRBJ2-3; v_call: TRBV5-3; clone_size: .
cdr3_aa: CASSARSLGMGNEQFF; cdr3_nt: TGTGCCAGCAGCGCCCGCTCACTAGGGATGGGCAATGAGCAGTTCTTC; d_call: .; j_call: TRBJ2-1; v_call: TRBV9; clone_size: once
cdr3_aa: CSVALRLAGNNEQFF; cdr3_nt: TGCAGCGTTGCCCTTCGGCTAGCGGGAAACAATGAGCAGTTCTTC; d_call: TRBD2; j_call: TRBJ2-1; v_call: TRBV29-1; clone_size: .
cdr3_aa: CASLKRGAQTYNEQFF; cdr3_nt: TGTGCCAGCCTAAAGCGGGGGGCCCAAACCTACAATGAGCAGTTCTTC; d_call: TRBD2; j_call: TRBJ2-1; v_call: TRBV2; clone_size: .
cdr3_aa: CASSLDRLAGSYEQYF; cdr3_nt: TGTGCCAGCAGTTTAGATCGGCTAGCGGGGTCCTACGAGCAGTACTTC; d_call: TRBD2; j_call: TRBJ2-7; v_call: TRBV28; clone_size: .
cdr3_aa: CASSSFWRTGELFF; cdr3_nt: TGTGCCAGCAGCTCGTTTTGGAGGACCGGGGAGCTGTTTTTT; d_call: .; j_call: TRBJ2-2; v_call: TRBV21-1; clone_size: .
cdr3_aa: CASSLDGTGQETQYF; cdr3_nt: TGTGCCAGCAGCTTAGACGGGACAGGGCAAGAGACCCAGTACTTC; d_call: TRBD1; j_call: TRBJ2-5; v_call: TRBV11-2; clone_size: .